The 9 T cell receptor beta chains below were found in one sample sequenced in a study of OX40 agonist ivuxolimab in advanced cancers. The table came from immunoSEQ multiplex PCR; TCRdb's copy has only in-frame clones and leaves some out. The table records tens of thousands of clones, approximately 86% of them present only once. Here the sequenced sample was CD4+ or CD8+ T cells sorted from blood, taken in a trial of the OX40 agonist ivuxolimab. The receptor source for this set is an adult with an advanced solid tumor such as melanoma, head and neck, liver or kidney cancer.

The chain joins TRBV6-6 to TRBJ2-1; possibly TRBD1 or TRBD2 for D (5 bases each). This CDR3 comprises 16 residues. CDR1 and CDR2 from the germline V gene are MNHNY and SVGAGI (reference sequence). V dropped 4 bases and J dropped 0 bases, with 13 bases sitting between them. Written as DNA, the CDR3 is TGTGCCAGCAGTTCGCCGGGGCCGAGCTCCTACAATGAGCAGTTCTTC. It codes for CASSSPGPSSYNEQFF.

The rearrangement links TRBV2 to TRBJ2-5; D is unclear. Germline V CDR1 and CDR2: SNHLY, FYNNEI. The CDR3 has 12 residues. V was shortened by 4 bases and J by 6 bases, with 9 bases between the two germline ends. This CDR3 reads CASSGPSKTQYF. DNA for the CDR3: TGTGCCAGCAGTGGCCCCAGCAAGACCCAGTACTTC.

This clone has only a few counts. The junction shows a germline mismatch at one end, possibly a read error. The V and J genes are TRBV28 and TRBJ2-7; 10 bases agree with TRBD1. Looked up from germline, CDR1 is MDHEN and CDR2 is SYDVKM. The CDR3 contains 16 residues. The CDR3, as DNA: TGTGCCAGCAGTTTTCAAGGACAGGGGGGCTCCAACGAGCAGTACTTC. The encoded protein is CASSFQGQGGSNEQYF.

The V gene is TRBV2, the J gene TRBJ1-3; D unresolved. Looked up from germline, CDR1 is SNHLY and CDR2 is FYNNEI. V lost 7 bases and J lost 0, with 13 bases in between. This CDR3 is built from 15 residues. The CDR3 DNA follows: TGTGCCAGCATCCTCGGGATAATCTCTGGAAACACCATATATTTT. This gives the protein CASILGIISGNTIYF.

V gene TRBV10-2 combines with J gene TRBJ2-5; D unclear. The CDR3 has 13 residues. V was pared by 6 bases and J by 4 bases, with 12 bases between. CDR1 and CDR2 from the germline V gene are WSHSY and SAAADI. The CDR3 is CASRSRSGETQYF. The CDR3 DNA reads as TGCGCCAGCAGGTCCCGATCGGGAGAGACCCAGTACTTC.

The chain combines TRBV19 with TRBJ2-5; 9 positions agree with TRBD2. The CDR3 consists of 13 residues. With 7 bases clipped from V and 4 bases from J, the junction kept 4 bases outside the gene matches. Germline-derived CDR1 and CDR2 are LNHDA and SQIVND (reference sequence). The CDR3 DNA is TGTGCCAGTACCCAGACTAGCGGAGAGACCCAGTACTTC. It translates to CASTQTSGETQYF.

This clone has more than one count but fewer than ten. V and J are TRBV11-2 and TRBJ2-2, with 7 bases fitting TRBD2. Germline CDR1 SGHAT, CDR2 FQNNGV. Trimming at V came to 6 bases and at J to 6 bases, leaving 16 bases not matched to a gene. This CDR3 has 17 amino acids. CDR3 bases: TGTGCCAGCAGTCCCCTTAGCGGGCAGGGTGGCCCCGGGGAGCTGTTTTTT. It translates to CASSPLSGQGGPGELFF.

The rearrangement uses TRBV6-6 and TRBJ1-4; D remains ambiguous. The CDR3 covers 11 residues. Per germline, CDR1 MNHNY and CDR2 SVGAGI (reference sequence). V lost 7 bases to trimming and J lost 8 bases, with 8 bases between them. CDR3 sequence: CASTTGEKLFF. Here the CDR3 DNA reads TGTGCCAGCACCACCGGAGAAAAACTGTTTTTT.

This rearrangement joins TRBV10-3 to TRBJ1-5; D unresolved. V was trimmed by 7 bases and J by 3 bases, leaving 10 bases between them. The CDR3 is 13 amino acids. Germline lookup yields CDR1 ENHRY and CDR2 SYGVKD. This chain's CDR3 is CAITEHFNQPQHF. CDR3 DNA: TGTGCCATCACGGAACATTTCAATCAGCCCCAGCATTTT.